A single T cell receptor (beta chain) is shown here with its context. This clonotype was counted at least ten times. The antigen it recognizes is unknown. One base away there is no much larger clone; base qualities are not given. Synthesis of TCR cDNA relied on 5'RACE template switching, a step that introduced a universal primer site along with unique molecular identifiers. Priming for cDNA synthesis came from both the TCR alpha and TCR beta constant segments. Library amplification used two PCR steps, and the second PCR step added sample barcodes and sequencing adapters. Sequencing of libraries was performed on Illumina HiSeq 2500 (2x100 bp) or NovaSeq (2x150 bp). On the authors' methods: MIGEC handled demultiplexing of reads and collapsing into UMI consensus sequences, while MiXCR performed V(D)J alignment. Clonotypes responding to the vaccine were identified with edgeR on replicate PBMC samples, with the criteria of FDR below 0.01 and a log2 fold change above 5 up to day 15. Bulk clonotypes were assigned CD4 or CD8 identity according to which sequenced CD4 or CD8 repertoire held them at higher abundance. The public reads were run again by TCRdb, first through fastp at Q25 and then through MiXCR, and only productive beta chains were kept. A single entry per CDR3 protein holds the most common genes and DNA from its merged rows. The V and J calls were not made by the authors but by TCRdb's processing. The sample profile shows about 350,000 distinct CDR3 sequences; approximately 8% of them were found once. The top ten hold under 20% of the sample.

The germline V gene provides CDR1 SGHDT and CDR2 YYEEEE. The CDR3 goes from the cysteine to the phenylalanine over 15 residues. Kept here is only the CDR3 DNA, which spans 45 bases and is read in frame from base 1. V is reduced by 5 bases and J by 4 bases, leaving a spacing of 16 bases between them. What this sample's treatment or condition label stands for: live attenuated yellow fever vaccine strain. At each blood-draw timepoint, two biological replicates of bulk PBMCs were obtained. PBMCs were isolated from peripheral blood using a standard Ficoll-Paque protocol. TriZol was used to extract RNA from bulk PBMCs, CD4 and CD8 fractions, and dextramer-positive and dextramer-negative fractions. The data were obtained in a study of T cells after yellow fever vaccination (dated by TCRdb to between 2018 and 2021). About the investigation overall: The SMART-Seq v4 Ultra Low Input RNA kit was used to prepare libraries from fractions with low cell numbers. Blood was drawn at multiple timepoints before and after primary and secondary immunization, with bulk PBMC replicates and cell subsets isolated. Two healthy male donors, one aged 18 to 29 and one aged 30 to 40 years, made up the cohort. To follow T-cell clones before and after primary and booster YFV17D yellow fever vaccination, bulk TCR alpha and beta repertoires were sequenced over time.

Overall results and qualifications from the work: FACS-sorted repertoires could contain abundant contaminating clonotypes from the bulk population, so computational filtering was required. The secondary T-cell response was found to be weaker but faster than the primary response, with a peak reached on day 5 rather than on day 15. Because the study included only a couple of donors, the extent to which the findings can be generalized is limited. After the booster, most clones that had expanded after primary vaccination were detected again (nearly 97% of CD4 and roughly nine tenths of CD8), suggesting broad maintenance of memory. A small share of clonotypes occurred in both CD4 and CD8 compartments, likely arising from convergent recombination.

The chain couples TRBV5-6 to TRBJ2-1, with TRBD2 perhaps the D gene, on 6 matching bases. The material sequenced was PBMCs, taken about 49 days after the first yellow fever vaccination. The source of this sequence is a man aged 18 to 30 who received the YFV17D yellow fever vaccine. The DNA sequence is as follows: TGTGCCAGCAGTCTGGGGGGTGGGGGTTACAATGAGCAGTTCTTC. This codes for CASSLGGGGYNEQFF.